One TCR beta chain is described in this entry. The data derive from a study of blood T cell repertoires in COVID-19. In the original workflow: Counts of nucleated cells, estimated from reference gene primer amplification, were obtained. TCRdb's copy holds only in-frame clones and misses some; the assay was immunoSEQ multiplex PCR. V and J calls plus clone size are reproduced from that table; the DNA served to infer D and trimming. In the table there are some 150,000 clones, approximately 87% of which are singletons. With V trimmed by 7 bases and J by 4 bases, 9 bases remained unmatched. Germline loops: CDR1 SQVTM, CDR2 ANQGSEA. The CDR3 spans 13 residues.

The chain is built from TRBV29-1 and TRBJ1-2; 7 bases line up with TRBD1. What was sequenced was peripheral blood. The receptor comes from a woman between 45 and 60 years old with active or convalescent COVID-19. CDR3 nucleotides: TGCAGCGGAGACAGGGCCCGACGCTATGGCTACACCTTC. It translates to CSGDRARRYGYTF.